These 15 T cell receptor beta chains were sequenced from one sample in a study of cytomegalovirus exposure and HLA in healthy donors (dated 2017 in TCRdb). Libraries were prepared through the immunoSEQ multiplex PCR assay. For the multiplex PCR, a mixture combining 60 forward primers for TCR Vbeta segments and 13 reverse primers for TCR Jbeta segments was used. TCRdb carries this immuneACCESS record with in-frame sequences only. Its versions omit some clonotypes, under half of them owing to an unresolved V gene in the studies checked, with the rest unexplained. The sample records 100,000 to 150,000 clones, approximately 72% of which are singletons. The ten most abundant clones make up 2.5% to 3% of the sample. Sequenced sample: PBMCs. Every receptor here comes from a human donor in good health.

V usage is TRBV7-9 and J usage is TRBJ1-2, with a weak D call TRBD1 (5 bases). The CDR3 is 15 amino acids. Germline loops: CDR1 SEHNR, CDR2 FQNEAQ (reference sequence). With 5 bases removed from V and 2 bases from J, the gap between germline ends came to 15 bases. CDR3 nucleotides: TGTGCCAGCAGCCCAGACGGGGGGGGAAACTATGGCTACACCTTC. Amino acid sequence: CASSPDGGGNYGYTF.

The chain combines TRBV19 with TRBJ2-5; tentative D call: TRBD2 (6 bases). This CDR3 contains 14 residues. Trimming took 3 bases from V and 2 from J, leaving 10 bases between them. The germline gives CDR1 LNHDA, CDR2 SQIVND (reference sequence). In DNA, the CDR3 is TGTGCCAGTAGTATTAGCGGAAGACAAGAGACCCAGTACTTC. Translation: CASSISGRQETQYF.

V and J are TRBV5-1 and TRBJ2-7; 7 bases match TRBD1. The V gene end was trimmed by 4 bases and the J gene end by 0 bases; junction bases not matched to a gene: 7. CDR3 length equals 15 residues. Per the germline V gene, CDR1 is SGHRS and CDR2 is YFSETQ. The CDR3 DNA sequence: TGCGCCAGCAGCCCTTCGGGACAGAGCTCCTACGAGCAGTACTTC. Protein: CASSPSGQSSYEQYF.

For this clone: Its ends do not fully match the called genes, so a read error is possible. The chain uses TRBV7-9 and TRBJ2-6; 9 nucleotides match TRBD1. This CDR3 is 19 amino acids long. The V gene's germline CDR1 is SEHNR and CDR2 FQNEAQ (reference sequence). The CDR3 sequence: CSSSPEGQGESSGANVLTF. DNA for the CDR3: TGTTCCAGCAGCCCCGAGGGACAGGGAGAGAGCTCTGGGGCCAACGTCCTGACTTTC.

The genes are TRBV4-2 and TRBJ2-2; 7 nucleotides align to TRBD2. The CDR3 sequence is 17 residues long. J lost 5 bases, V lost 3 bases, and 12 bases had no gene match. CDR1 is LGHNA, CDR2 YNFKEQ, per germline. The CDR3 nucleotides are TGTGCCAGCAGCCACGAAGGACTAGTGGCTGGGACCGGGGAGCTGTTTTTT. This gives the protein CASSHEGLVAGTGELFF.

This clone was observed a handful of times. The chain uses TRBV30 and TRBJ1-1, with D possibly matching TRBD1 (5 bases). V was trimmed by 1 base and J by 0 bases, leaving 12 bases between them. CDR1 and CDR2 (germline): GTSNPN, SVGIG (reference sequence). The CDR3 is 15 amino acids. CDR3 DNA sequence: TGTGCCTGGAGTGCAGGGCCCATGATGAACACTGAAGCTTTCTTT. Protein sequence: CAWSAGPMMNTEAFF.

The J gene is TRBJ2-5, the V gene TRBV28; the D gene is possibly TRBD2 (6 bases). The CDR3 sequence is 14 residues long. V lost 7 bases, J lost 1 base, and 13 bases lay in between. CDR1 and CDR2 from the germline V gene are MDHEN and SYDVKM. The DNA for the CDR3 is TGTGCCAGCAAAGGAACGGGACTCCAAGAGACCCAGTACTTC. It is translated as CASKGTGLQETQYF.

This chain joins TRBV5-6 and TRBJ2-5; a weak D match, TRBD1 (6 bases). Germline assignment: CDR1 SGHDT and CDR2 YYEEEE. The CDR3 consists of 15 residues. Trimming removed 0 bases at V and 5 bases at J, with 14 bases between. CDR3 region: CASSLDGGGWETQYF. CDR3 nucleotides: TGTGCCAGCAGCTTGGATGGGGGCGGTTGGGAGACCCAGTACTTC. The full variable domain, in which reference TRBV5-6 and TRBJ2-5 provide the parts outside the CDR3, is DAGVTQSPTHLIKTRGQQVTLRCSPKSGHDTVSWYQQALGQGPQFIFQYYEEEERQRGNFPDRFSGHQFPNYSSELNVNALLLGDSALYLCASSLDGGGWETQYFGPGTRLLVL.

The chain couples TRBV5-6 to TRBJ2-1, with D perhaps matching TRBD1 (6 bases). Looked up from germline, CDR1 is SGHDT and CDR2 is YYEEEE. The CDR3 is 14 residues long. Trimming took off 4 bases at V and 7 bases at J, with 15 bases between the two ends. CDR3 region: CASSNQGPGNEQFF. The CDR3 DNA reads as TGTGCCAGCAGCAATCAGGGGCCCGGGAATGAGCAGTTCTTC. The full variable domain, completed using reference TRBV5-6 and TRBJ2-1, is DAGVTQSPTHLIKTRGQQVTLRCSPKSGHDTVSWYQQALGQGPQFIFQYYEEEERQRGNFPDRFSGHQFPNYSSELNVNALLLGDSALYLCASSNQGPGNEQFFGPGTRLTVL.

Only one count was recorded for this clone. V usage is TRBV5-4 and J usage is TRBJ2-1; D remains unclear. V dropped 0 bases and J dropped 0 bases, with 13 bases sitting between them. The germline V gene encodes CDR1 SGHNT and CDR2 YYREEE (reference sequence). The CDR3 is 17 amino acids. The CDR3: CASSLVVTLSSYNEQFF. The CDR3 DNA sequence: TGTGCCAGCAGCTTGGTCGTGACTCTAAGCTCCTACAATGAGCAGTTCTTC.

The chain recombines TRBV27 with TRBJ2-5; 10 bases align to TRBD2. The J call may not be correct, given that the DNA end is closer to TRBJ2-7. CDR1 MNHEY and CDR2 SMNVEV come from the germline V gene (reference sequence). The CDR3 is 13 amino acids. The CDR3 coding sequence is TGTGCCAGCAGTACTAGCGGGAAATCCGAGCAGTACTTC. As protein: CASSTSGKSEQYF.

This clone appeared a single time. This chain connects TRBV15 to TRBJ2-3; 9 bases align to TRBD1. The junction had 2 bases not matched to a gene; V was cut back by 5 bases and J by 2 bases. The CDR3 spans 14 residues. CDR1 is LNHNV, CDR2 YYDKDF, per germline (reference sequence). The CDR3 DNA reads TGTGCCACCAGCCGGGACAGGGTCACAGATACGCAGTATTTT. Amino acid sequence: CATSRDRVTDTQYF.

J is TRBJ2-2 and V is TRBV4-1; 7 nucleotides line up with TRBD1. Germline values: CDR1 MGHRA, CDR2 YSYEKL. Germline trimming cut 6 bases from V and 0 bases from J; bases unmatched to any gene: 7. This CDR3 spans 16 amino acids. CDR3: CASRVDGTANTGELFF. The CDR3 nucleotides read TGCGCCAGCAGGGTCGACGGGACAGCGAACACCGGGGAGCTGTTTTTT.

The chain joins TRBV6-6 to TRBJ1-1; D call uncertain. Germline V gives CDR1 MNHNY, CDR2 SVGAGI (reference sequence). This CDR3 has 12 amino acids. Trimming shortened V by 8 bases and J by 6 bases, and 13 bases separated the two germline ends. The CDR3: CASGPERAEAFF. CDR3 sequence (DNA): TGTGCCAGCGGCCCAGAGAGGGCTGAAGCTTTCTTT.

On this clone: The junction departs from germline at one end; a sequencing error may be responsible. The identical CDR3 is also encoded by other nucleotide sequences in the sample. The chain carries TRBV5-4 and TRBJ2-2; unclear D gene. This CDR3 region has 13 residues. CDR1 is SGHNT, CDR2 YYREEE, per germline (reference sequence). CDR3 sequence reads: CASTPGNTGELFF. CDR3 bases: TGCGCCAGCACCCCGGGGAACACCGGGGAGCTGTTTTTT.